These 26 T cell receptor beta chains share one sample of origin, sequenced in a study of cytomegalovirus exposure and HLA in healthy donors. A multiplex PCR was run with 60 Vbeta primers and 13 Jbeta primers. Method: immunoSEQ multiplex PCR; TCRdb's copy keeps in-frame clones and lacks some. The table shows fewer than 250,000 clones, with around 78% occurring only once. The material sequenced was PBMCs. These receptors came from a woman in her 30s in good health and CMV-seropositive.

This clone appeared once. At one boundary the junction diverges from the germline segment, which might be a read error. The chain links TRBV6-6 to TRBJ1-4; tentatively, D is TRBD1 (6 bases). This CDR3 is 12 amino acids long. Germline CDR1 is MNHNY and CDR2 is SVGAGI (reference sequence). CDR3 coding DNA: TGCGCCTACAGGGATAGTAATGAAAAACTGTTTTTT. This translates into CAYRDSNEKLFF.

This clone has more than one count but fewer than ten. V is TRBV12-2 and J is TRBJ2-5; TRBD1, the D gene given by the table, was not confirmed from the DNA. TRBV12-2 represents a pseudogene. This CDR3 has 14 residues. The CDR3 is CASLPSGGGETQYF. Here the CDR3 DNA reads TGTGCAAGTCTCCCTTCAGGGGGCGGAGAGACCCAGTACTTC.

The CDR3 protein is CASSLVVGGNQPQHF. The CDR3 DNA is TGTGCCAGCAGCTTAGTGGTGGGCGGGAATCAGCCCCAGCATTTT. V and J are TRBV7-2 and TRBJ1-5; unclear D gene. The germline V gene encodes CDR1 SGHTA and CDR2 FQGNSA. The CDR3 is 15 amino acids. The V and J ends lost 1 base and 4 bases respectively, with 11 bases between them.

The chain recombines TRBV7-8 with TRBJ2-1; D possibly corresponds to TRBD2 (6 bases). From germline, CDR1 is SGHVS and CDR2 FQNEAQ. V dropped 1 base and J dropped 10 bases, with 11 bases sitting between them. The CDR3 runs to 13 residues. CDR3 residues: CASSLVRGGEQFF. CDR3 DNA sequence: TGTGCCAGCAGCTTAGTGCGGGGAGGCGAGCAGTTCTTC.

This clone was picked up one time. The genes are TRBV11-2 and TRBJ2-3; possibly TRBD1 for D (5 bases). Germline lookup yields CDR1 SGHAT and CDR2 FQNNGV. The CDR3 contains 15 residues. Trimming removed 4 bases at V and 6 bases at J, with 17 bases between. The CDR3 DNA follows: TGTGCCAGCAGCTCGAACCCGGGTTCAGGGGATACGCAGTATTTT. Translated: CASSSNPGSGDTQYF.

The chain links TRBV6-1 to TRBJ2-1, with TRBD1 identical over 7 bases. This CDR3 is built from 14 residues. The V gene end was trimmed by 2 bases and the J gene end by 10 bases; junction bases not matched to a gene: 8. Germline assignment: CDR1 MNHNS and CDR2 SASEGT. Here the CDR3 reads CASSEQGQKPEQFF. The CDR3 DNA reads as TGTGCCAGCAGTGAACAGGGACAGAAACCCGAGCAGTTCTTC.

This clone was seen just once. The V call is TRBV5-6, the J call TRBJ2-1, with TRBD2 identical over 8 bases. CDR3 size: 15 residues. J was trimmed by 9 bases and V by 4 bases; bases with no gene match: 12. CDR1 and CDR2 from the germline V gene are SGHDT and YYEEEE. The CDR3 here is CASSPQAGGTSEQFF. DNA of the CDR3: TGTGCCAGCAGCCCCCAGGCGGGGGGCACGAGTGAGCAGTTCTTC. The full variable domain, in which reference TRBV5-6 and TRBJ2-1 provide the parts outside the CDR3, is DAGVTQSPTHLIKTRGQQVTLRCSPKSGHDTVSWYQQALGQGPQFIFQYYEEEERQRGNFPDRFSGHQFPNYSSELNVNALLLGDSALYLCASSPQAGGTSEQFFGPGTRLTVL.

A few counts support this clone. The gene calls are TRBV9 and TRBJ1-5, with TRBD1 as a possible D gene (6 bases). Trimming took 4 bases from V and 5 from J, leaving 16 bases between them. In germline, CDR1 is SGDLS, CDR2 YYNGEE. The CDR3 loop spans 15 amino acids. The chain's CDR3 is CASSPRDTDHQPQHF. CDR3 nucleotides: TGTGCCAGCAGCCCCCGGGACACGGATCATCAGCCCCAGCATTTT.

CDR3 residues: CASSPLTGLMNTEAFF. The CDR3 nucleotides read TGTGCCAGCAGCCCTCTGACAGGGTTAATGAACACTGAAGCTTTCTTT. The V gene is TRBV7-6, the J gene TRBJ1-1; the match to TRBD1 covers 7 bases. The CDR3 loop spans 16 amino acids. Germline CDR1 is SGHVS and CDR2 is FNYEAQ. Trimming at V came to 5 bases and at J to 0 bases, leaving 9 bases not matched to a gene.

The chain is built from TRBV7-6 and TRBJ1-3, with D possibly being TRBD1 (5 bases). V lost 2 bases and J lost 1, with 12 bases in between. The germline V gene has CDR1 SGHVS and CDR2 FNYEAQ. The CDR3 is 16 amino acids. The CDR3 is CASSLLGGHSGNTIYF. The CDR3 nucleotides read TGTGCCAGCAGCTTACTGGGTGGACATTCTGGAAACACCATATATTTT.

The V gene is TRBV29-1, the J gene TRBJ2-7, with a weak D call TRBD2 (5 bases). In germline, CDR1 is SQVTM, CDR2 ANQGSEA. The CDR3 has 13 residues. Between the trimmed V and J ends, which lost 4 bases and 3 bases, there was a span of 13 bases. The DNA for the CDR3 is TGCAGCGTTGCGACCGACCGGGACTACGAGCAGTACTTC. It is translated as CSVATDRDYEQYF.

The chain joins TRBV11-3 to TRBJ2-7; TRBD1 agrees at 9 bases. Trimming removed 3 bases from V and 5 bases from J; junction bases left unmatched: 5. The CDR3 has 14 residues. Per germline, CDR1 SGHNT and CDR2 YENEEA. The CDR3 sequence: CASSFNRGLNEQYF. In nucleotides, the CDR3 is TGTGCCAGCAGCTTCAACAGGGGGCTCAACGAGCAGTACTTC. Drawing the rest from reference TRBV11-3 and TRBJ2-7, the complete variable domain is EAGVVQSPRYKIIEKKQPVAFWCNPISGHNTLYWYLQNLGQGPELLIRYENEEAVDDSQLPKDRFSAERLKGVDSTLKIQPAELGDSAVYLCASSFNRGLNEQYFGPGTRLTVT.

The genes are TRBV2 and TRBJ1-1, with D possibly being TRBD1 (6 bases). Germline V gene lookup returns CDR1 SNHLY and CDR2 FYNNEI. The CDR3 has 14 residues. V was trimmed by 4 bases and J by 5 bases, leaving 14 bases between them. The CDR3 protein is CASSAGTRETEAFF. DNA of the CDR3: TGTGCCAGCAGTGCCGGGACACGAGAAACTGAAGCTTTCTTT.

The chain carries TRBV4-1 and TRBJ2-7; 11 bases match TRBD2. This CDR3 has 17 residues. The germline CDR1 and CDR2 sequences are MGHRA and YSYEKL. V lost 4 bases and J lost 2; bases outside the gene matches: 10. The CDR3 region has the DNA TGCGCCAGCAGCCCCCCCTTGACTAGCGGGGTAACCTACGAGCAGTACTTC. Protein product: CASSPPLTSGVTYEQYF.

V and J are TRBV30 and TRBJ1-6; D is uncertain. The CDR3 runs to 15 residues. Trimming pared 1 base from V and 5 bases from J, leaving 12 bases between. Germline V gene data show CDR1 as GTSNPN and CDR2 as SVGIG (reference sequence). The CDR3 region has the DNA TGTGCCTGGAGTGGCGGCAATTGGAATAATTCACCCCTCCACTTT. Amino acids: CAWSGGNWNNSPLHF.

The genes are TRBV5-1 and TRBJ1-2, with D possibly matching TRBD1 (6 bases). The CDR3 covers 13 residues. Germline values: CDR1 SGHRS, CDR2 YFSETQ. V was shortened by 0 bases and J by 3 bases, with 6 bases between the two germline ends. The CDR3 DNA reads TGCGCCAGCAGCTTGGACAGGGACTATGGCTACACCTTC. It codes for CASSLDRDYGYTF.

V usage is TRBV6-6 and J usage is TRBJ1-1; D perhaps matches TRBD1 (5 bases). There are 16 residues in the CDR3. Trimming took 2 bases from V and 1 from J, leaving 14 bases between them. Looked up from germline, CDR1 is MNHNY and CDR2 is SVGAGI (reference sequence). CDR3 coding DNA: TGTGCCAGCAGTTACCCAGTGGGGGGGGAGAACACTGAAGCTTTCTTT. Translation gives CASSYPVGGENTEAFF.

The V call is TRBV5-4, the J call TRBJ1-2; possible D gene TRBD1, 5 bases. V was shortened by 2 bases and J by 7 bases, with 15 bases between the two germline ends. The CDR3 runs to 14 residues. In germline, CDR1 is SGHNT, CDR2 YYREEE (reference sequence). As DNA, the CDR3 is TGTGCCAGCAGCTTTTCAAGGGGTCAACGTGGCTACACCTTC. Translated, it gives CASSFSRGQRGYTF.

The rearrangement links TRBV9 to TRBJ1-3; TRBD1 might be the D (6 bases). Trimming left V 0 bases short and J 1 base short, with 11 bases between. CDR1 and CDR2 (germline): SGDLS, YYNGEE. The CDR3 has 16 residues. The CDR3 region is CASSVGGQGSGNTIYF. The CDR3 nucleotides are TGTGCCAGCAGCGTAGGGGGCCAGGGGTCTGGAAACACCATATATTTT. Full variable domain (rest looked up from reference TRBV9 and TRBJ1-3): DSGVTQTPKHLITATGQRVTLRCSPRSGDLSVYWYQQSLDQGLQFLIQYYNGEERAKGNILERFSAQQFPDLHSELNLSSLELGDSALYFCASSVGGQGSGNTIYFGEGSWLTVV.

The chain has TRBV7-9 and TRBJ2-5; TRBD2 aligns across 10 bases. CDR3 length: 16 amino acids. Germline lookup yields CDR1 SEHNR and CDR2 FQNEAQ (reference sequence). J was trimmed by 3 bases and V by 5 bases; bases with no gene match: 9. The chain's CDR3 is CASSPSWLAGEETQYF. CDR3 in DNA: TGTGCCAGCAGCCCCTCCTGGCTAGCGGGGGAAGAGACCCAGTACTTC.

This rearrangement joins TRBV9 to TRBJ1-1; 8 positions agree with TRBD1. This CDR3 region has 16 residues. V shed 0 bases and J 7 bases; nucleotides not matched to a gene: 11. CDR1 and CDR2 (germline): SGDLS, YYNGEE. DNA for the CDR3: TGTGCCAGCAGCGTAGTATCAGGGGGCGCGAGTGGTGAAGCTTTCTTT. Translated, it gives CASSVVSGGASGEAFF.

CDR3 residues: CASSLLGGNQPQHF. Here the CDR3 DNA reads TGTGCCAGCAGTTTGTTAGGGGGCAATCAGCCCCAGCATTTT. The chain couples TRBV28 to TRBJ1-5; TRBD1 might be the D (5 bases). With 3 bases removed from V and 2 bases from J, the gap between germline ends came to 8 bases. This CDR3 region has 14 residues. CDR1 MDHEN and CDR2 SYDVKM come from the germline V gene. Full variable domain (outside the CDR3, taken from reference TRBV28 and TRBJ1-5): DVKVTQSSRYLVKRTGEKVFLECVQDMDHENMFWYRQDPGLGLRLIYFSYDVKMKEKGDIPEGYSVSREKKERFSLILESASTNQTSMYLCASSLLGGNQPQHFGDGTRLSIL.

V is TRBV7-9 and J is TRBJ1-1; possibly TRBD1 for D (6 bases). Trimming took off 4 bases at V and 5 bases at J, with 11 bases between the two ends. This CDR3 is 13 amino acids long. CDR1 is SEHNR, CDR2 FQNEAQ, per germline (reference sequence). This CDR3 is CASSWVQGTEAFF. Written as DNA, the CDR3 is TGTGCCAGCAGCTGGGTCCAGGGGACTGAAGCTTTCTTT.

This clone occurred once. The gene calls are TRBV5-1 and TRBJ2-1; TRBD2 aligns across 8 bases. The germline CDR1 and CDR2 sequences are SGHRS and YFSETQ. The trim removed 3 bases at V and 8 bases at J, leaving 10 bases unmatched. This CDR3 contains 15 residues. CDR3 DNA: TGCGCCAGCAGCTCTCCCTCCCGGGGGGGAGATGAGCAGTTCTTC. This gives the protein CASSSPSRGGDEQFF.

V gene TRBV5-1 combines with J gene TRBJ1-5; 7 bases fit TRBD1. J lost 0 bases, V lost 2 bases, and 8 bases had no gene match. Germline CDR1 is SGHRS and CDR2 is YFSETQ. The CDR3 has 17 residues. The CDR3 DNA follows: TGCGCCAGCAGCTTACCGACAGGGTCCTATAGCAATCAGCCCCAGCATTTT. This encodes CASSLPTGSYSNQPQHF. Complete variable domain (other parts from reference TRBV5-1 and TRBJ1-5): KAGVTQTPRYLIKTRGQQVTLSCSPISGHRSVSWYQQTPGQGLQFLFEYFSETQRNKGNFPGRFSGRQFSNSRSEMNVSTLELGDSALYLCASSLPTGSYSNQPQHFGDGTRLSIL.

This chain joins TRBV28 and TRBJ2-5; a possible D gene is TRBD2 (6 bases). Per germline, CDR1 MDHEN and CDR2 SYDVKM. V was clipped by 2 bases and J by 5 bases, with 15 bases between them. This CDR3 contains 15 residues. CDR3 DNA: TGTGCCAGCAGTTTACTTCTCGGGCTAGCGGAGACCCAGTACTTC. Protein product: CASSLLLGLAETQYF.